Listed here are 9 T cell receptor beta chains from one sample, sequenced in a study of blood T cell repertoires in COVID-19. Profiling relied on immunoSEQ multiplex PCR, and the TCRdb table lists in-frame clones only, not all of them. The repertoire includes approximately 130,000 clones, around 80% of them detected once, and about 10% sits in the top ten. Material for sequencing was peripheral blood. These receptors came from a human donor in a cohort sampled during active COVID-19.

The rearrangement joins TRBV7-9 to TRBJ2-5, with D unclear. The germline V and J ends were trimmed by 2 bases and 5 bases, with 6 bases remaining between them. The CDR3 has 12 amino acids. Germline V gives CDR1 SEHNR, CDR2 FQNEAQ (reference sequence). The CDR3 nucleotides read TGTGCCAGCAGCTTACTCGGGGAGACCCAGTACTTC. It yields the protein CASSLLGETQYF.

The rearrangement links TRBV19 to TRBJ1-1, with TRBD1 as a possible D gene (6 bases). The CDR3 has 15 amino acids. The ends were cut back, 7 bases at V and 1 base at J, with 16 bases in the middle. CDR1 is LNHDA and CDR2 is SQIVND in the germline V gene (reference sequence). The CDR3 here is CASTRHREGNTEAFF. The CDR3 bases are TGTGCCAGTACCCGCCACAGGGAAGGGAACACTGAAGCTTTCTTT.

This CDR3 reads CASSQGGPLVEQFF. In DNA form, the CDR3 reads TGTGCCAGCAGCCAGGGGGGACCTTTGGTCGAGCAGTTCTTC. This chain uses TRBV3-1 (or the pseudogene TRBV3-2) with TRBJ2-1, with D perhaps matching TRBD2 (6 bases). There are 14 residues in the CDR3. Trimming shortened V by 3 bases and J by 10 bases, and 16 bases separated the two germline ends. Germline V gene data show CDR1 as LGHDT and CDR2 as YNNKEL (reference sequence).

This chain links TRBV19 with TRBJ1-4; TRBD1 matches at 9 bases. The junction had 5 bases not matched to a gene; V was cut back by 6 bases and J by 3 bases. This CDR3 has 15 residues. Per germline, CDR1 LNHDA and CDR2 SQIVND (reference sequence). DNA of the CDR3: TGTGCCAGTAGGAACAGGGGGCGTGCTAATGAAAAACTGTTTTTT. This sequence encodes CASRNRGRANEKLFF.

The rearrangement uses TRBV28 and TRBJ2-1; 8 nucleotides match TRBD2. This CDR3 spans 15 amino acids. The junction had 4 bases not matched to a gene; V was cut back by 6 bases and J by 0 bases. Germline-derived CDR1 and CDR2 are MDHEN and SYDVKM. As DNA, the CDR3 is TGTGCCAGCAGCCGGGGGGGGAGCTCCTACAATGAGCAGTTCTTC. It yields the protein CASSRGGSSYNEQFF.

The V gene is TRBV5-1, the J gene TRBJ2-7, with D tentatively TRBD1 (6 bases). Germline values: CDR1 SGHRS, CDR2 YFSETQ. The CDR3 is made up of 15 amino acids. The germline V and J ends were trimmed by 0 bases and 3 bases, with 13 bases remaining between them. The CDR3 nucleotides read TGCGCCAGCAGCTTGGCCGGACAGATGCGCTACGAGCAGTACTTC. Protein product: CASSLAGQMRYEQYF. The variable domain in full, completed from reference TRBV5-1 and TRBJ2-7, reads KAGVTQTPRYLIKTRGQQVTLSCSPISGHRSVSWYQQTPGQGLQFLFEYFSETQRNKGNFPGRFSGRQFSNSRSEMNVSTLELGDSALYLCASSLAGQMRYEQYFGPGTRLTVT.

The chain joins TRBV27 to TRBJ2-7, with D possibly matching TRBD1 (6 bases). The length of the CDR3 is 13 residues. Germline assignment: CDR1 MNHEY and CDR2 SMNVEV (reference sequence). Trimming pared 6 bases from V and 2 bases from J, leaving 11 bases between. In nucleotides, the CDR3 is TGTGCCAGCAGCCCAGGGGCGACCTACGAGCAGTACTTC. Its protein product is CASSPGATYEQYF.

The V gene is TRBV7-9, the J gene TRBJ2-5; 8 nucleotides match TRBD1. This CDR3 region has 14 residues. V lost 5 bases to trimming and J lost 5 bases; unmatched junction nucleotides: 7. The germline V gene encodes CDR1 SEHNR and CDR2 FQNEAQ (reference sequence). The CDR3 region is CASSIRQGRETQYF. The DNA for the CDR3 is TGTGCCAGCAGCATCAGACAGGGGAGGGAGACCCAGTACTTC.

The V gene is TRBV5-4, the J gene TRBJ1-2; possibly TRBD1 for D (6 bases). V was pared by 0 bases and J by 5 bases, with 8 bases between. The CDR3 runs 13 residues. CDR1 and CDR2 from the germline V gene are SGHNT and YYREEE (reference sequence). CDR3 in amino acids: CASSLVTGYGYTF. In DNA form, the CDR3 reads TGTGCCAGCAGCTTGGTTACAGGGTATGGCTACACCTTC. The full variable domain, rest sourced from reference TRBV5-4 and TRBJ1-2, is ETGVTQSPTHLIKTRGQQVTLRCSSQSGHNTVSWYQQALGQGPQFIFQYYREEENGRGNFPPRFSGLQFPNYSSELNVNALELDDSALYLCASSLVTGYGYTFGSGTRLTVV.